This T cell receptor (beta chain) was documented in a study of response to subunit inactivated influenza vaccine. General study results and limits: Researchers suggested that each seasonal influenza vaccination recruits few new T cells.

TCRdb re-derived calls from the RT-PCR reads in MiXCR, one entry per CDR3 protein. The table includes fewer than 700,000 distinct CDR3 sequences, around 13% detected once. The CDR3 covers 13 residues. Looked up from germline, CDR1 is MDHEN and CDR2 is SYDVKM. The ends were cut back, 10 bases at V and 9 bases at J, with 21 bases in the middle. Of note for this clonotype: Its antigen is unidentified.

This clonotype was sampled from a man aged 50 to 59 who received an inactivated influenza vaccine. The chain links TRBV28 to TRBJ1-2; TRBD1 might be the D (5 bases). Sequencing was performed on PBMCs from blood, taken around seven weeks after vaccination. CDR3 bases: TGTGCCATTTCGATTTGGCAGGGTAGTAGCTACACCTTC. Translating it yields CAISIWQGSSYTF.